This T cell receptor beta chain stems from a study of T-cell memory formation after mild COVID-19. Study-level information: TCR clusters were largely donor specific.

V dropped 4 bases and J dropped 5 bases, with 20 bases sitting between them. Germline-derived CDR1 and CDR2 are SGHDN and FVKESK. This CDR3 contains 16 residues. One entry per CDR3 protein, called by TCRdb with MiXCR from the 5' RACE reads. Of over 400,000 distinct CDR3 sequences in the sample, under 25% are singletons; the top ten hold around 13%. The rearrangement uses TRBV14 and TRBJ1-2, with D possibly matching TRBD1 (6 bases). The sample taken for sequencing was PBMCs or a T cell subset sorted from them (not recorded which). The TCR was taken from an adult woman who had mild COVID-19 (a few samples of this study predate the infection). Cell type and time point are not known. CDR3 protein: CASSLEPTGTRYGYTF. In DNA form, the CDR3 reads TGTGCCAGCAGCCTTGAACCTACCGGGACAAGATATGGCTACACCTTC.